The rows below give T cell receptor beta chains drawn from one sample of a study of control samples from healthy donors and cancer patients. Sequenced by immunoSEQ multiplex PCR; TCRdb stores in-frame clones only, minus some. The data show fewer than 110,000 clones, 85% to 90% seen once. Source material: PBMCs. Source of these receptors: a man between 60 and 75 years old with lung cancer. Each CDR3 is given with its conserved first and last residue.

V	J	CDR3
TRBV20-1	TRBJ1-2	CSPDRRPPIF
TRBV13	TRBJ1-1	CASSTPQGGFTEAFF
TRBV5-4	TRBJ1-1	CASSQREGGTEAFF
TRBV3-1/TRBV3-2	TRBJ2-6	CASSSGETRAVWANVLTF
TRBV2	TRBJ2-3	CASSDLAGGLGDTQYF
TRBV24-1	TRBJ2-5	CATSDLRGAGETQYF
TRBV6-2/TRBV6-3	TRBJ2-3	CASSSWVPDTQYF
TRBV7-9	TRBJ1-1	CASSLGGGNTEAFF
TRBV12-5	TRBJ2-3	CASGFTKDGEWSTDTQYF
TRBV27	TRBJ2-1	CASSLDRSSYNEQFF
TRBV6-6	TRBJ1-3	CATGGGNTIYF
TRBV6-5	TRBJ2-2	CASSFSQGSGELFF
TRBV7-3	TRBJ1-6	CASSSNGGKNSPLHF
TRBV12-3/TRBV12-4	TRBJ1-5	CASRGQEDQPQHF
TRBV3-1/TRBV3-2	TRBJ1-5	CASSQDVGQPQHF
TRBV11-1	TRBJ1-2	CASSSFWDGGYTF
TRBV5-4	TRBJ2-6	CASSLRGSGANVLTF
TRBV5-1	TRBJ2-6	CASGWEANVLTF
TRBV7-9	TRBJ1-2	CASSLRGQGAHGYTF
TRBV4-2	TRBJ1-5	CASSLVADNQPQHF
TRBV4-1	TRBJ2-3	CASSQASYLVADTQYF
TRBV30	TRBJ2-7	CAWSVGTGRSYEQYF
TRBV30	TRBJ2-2	CAWNLGANTGELFF
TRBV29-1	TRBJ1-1	CSVEKGSTTEAFF
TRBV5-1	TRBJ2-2	CASSGTQNTGELFF
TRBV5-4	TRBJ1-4	CASSLGGREEKLFF
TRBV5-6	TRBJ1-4	CASSLSQGEKLFF
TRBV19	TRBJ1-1	CASSIWAENTEAFF
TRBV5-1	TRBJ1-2	CASSLATGANYGYTF
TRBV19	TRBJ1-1	CASTRTENTEAFF
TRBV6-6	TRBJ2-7	CASSFPGQGAYEQYF
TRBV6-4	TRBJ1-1	CASSVGSNTEAFF
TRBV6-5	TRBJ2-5	CASRGGTFEGAQYF
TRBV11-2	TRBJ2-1	CASSLRRGGDNEQFF
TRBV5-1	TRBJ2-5	CASSSFGGTETQYF
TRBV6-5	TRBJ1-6	CASLLNRPSNSPLHF
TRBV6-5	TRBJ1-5	CASSIGQDQPQHF